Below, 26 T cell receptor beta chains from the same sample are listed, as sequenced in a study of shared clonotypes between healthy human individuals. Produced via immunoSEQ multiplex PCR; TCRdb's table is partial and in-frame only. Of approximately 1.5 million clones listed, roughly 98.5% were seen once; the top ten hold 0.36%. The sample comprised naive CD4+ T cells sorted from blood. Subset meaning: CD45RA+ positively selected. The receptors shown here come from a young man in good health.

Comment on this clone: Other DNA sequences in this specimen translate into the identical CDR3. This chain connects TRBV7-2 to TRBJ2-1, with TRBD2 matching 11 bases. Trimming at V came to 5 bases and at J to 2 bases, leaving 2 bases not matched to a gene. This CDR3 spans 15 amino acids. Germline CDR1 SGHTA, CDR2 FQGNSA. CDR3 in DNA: TGTGCCAGCAGCCTACTAGCGGGAGCCTACAATGAGCAGTTCTTC. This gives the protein CASSLLAGAYNEQFF.

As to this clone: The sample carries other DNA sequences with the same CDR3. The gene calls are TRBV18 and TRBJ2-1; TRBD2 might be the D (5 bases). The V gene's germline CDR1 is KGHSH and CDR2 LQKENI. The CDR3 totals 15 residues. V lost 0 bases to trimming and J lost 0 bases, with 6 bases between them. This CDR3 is CASSPPGSSYNEQFF. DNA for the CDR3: TGTGCCAGCTCACCACCGGGGAGCTCCTACAATGAGCAGTTCTTC.

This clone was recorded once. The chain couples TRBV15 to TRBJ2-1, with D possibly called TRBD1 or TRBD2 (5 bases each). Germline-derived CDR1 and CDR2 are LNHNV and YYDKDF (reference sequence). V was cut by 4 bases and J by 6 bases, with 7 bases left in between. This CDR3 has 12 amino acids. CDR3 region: CATSKRGNEQFF. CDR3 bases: TGTGCCACCAGCAAGAGGGGCAATGAGCAGTTCTTC.

The CDR3 DNA reads TGTGCCAGCAAAGGGAACACCGGGGAGCTGTTTTTT. Translated: CASKGNTGELFF. This chain joins TRBV11-3 and TRBJ2-2; D is uncertain. Germline V gene sequence: CDR1 SGHNT, CDR2 YENEEA. The germline V and J ends were trimmed by 7 bases and 1 base, with 4 bases remaining between them. The CDR3 totals 12 residues.

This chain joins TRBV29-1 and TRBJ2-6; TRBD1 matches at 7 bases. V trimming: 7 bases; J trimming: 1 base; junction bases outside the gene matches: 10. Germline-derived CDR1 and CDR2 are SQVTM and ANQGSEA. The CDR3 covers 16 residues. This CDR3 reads CSATNRGLSGANVLTF. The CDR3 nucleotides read TGCAGCGCCACTAATAGGGGGCTGTCTGGGGCCAACGTCCTGACTTTC.

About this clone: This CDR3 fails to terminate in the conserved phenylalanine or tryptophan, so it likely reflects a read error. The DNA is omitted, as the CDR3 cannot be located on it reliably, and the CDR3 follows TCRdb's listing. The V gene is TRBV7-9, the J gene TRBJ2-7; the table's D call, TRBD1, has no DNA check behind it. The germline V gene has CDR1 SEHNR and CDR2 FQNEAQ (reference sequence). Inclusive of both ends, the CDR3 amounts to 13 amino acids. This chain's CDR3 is CASSLVAGGSDGL.

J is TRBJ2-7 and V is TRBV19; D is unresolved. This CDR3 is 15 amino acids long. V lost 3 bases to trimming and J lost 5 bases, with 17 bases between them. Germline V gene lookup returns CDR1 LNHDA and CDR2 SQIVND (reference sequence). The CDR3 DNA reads TGTGCCAGTAGTATGGCACCCGCGGCGTCACACGAGCAGTACTTC. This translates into CASSMAPAASHEQYF.

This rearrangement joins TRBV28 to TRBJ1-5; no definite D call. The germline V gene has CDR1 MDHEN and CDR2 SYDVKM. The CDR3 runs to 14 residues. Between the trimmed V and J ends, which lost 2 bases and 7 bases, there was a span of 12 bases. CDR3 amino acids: CASSLRARVQPQHF. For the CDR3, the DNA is TGTGCCAGCAGTTTACGGGCGAGGGTACAGCCCCAGCATTTT.

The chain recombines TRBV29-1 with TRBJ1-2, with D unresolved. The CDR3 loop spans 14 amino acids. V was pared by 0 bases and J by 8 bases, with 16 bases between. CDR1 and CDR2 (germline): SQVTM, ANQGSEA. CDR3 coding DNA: TGCAGCGTTGAAGATCTTGGGGTAATAGGGGGCTACACCTTC. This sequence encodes CSVEDLGVIGGYTF.

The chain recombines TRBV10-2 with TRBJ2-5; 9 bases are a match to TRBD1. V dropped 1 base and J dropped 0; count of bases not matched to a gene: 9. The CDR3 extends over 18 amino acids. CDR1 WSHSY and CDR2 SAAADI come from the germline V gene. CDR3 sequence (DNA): TGCGCCAGCAGTGAGTATGGACAGGGGTGGCGGTACCAAGAGACCCAGTACTTC. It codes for CASSEYGQGWRYQETQYF.

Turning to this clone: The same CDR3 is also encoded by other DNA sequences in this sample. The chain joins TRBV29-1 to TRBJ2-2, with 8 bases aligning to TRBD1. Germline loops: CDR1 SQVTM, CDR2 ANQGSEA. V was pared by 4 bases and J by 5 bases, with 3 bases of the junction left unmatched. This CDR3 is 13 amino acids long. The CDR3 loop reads CSVGTGGTGELFF. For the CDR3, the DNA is TGCAGCGTTGGAACAGGGGGAACCGGGGAGCTGTTTTTT.

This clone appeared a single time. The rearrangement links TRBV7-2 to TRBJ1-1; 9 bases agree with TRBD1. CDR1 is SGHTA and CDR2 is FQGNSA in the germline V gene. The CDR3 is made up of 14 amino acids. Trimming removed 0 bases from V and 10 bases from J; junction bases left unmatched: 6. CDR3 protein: CASSLAADRGVAFF. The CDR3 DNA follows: TGTGCCAGCAGCTTAGCCGCCGACAGGGGGGTAGCTTTCTTT.

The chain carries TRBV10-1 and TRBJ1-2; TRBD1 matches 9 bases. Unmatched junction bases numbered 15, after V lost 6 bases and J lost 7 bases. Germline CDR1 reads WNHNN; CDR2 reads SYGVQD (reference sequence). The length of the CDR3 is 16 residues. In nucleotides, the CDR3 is TGCGCCAGCAGCTCTAAACCCGGGACAGGGCCCTCTGGCTACACCTTC. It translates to CASSSKPGTGPSGYTF.

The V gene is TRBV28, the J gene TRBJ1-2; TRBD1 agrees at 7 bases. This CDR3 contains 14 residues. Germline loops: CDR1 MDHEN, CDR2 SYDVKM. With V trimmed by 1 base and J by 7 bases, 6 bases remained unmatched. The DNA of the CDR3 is TGTGCCAGCAGTTTATTGACCAGGGGGTTTGGCTACACCTTC. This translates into CASSLLTRGFGYTF.

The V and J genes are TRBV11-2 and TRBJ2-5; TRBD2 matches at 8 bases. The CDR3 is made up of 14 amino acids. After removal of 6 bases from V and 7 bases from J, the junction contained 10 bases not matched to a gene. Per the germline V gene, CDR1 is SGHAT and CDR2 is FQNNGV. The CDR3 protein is CASSSLAGYSTQYF. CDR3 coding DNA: TGTGCCAGCAGTTCCTTAGCGGGATATTCGACCCAGTACTTC.

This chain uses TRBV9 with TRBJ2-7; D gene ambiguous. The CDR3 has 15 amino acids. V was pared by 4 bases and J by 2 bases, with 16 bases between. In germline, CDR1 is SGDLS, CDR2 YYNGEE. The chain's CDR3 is CASSPHRSPTYEQYF. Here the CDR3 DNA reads TGTGCCAGCAGCCCGCATAGGTCCCCAACCTACGAGCAGTACTTC.

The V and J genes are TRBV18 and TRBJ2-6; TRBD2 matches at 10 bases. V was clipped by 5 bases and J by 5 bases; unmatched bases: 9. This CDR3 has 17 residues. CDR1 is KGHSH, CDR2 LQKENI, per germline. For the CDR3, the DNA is TGTGCCAGCTCAGCCCTAGCGGGAGAAGATTGGGCCAACGTCCTGACTTTC. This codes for CASSALAGEDWANVLTF.

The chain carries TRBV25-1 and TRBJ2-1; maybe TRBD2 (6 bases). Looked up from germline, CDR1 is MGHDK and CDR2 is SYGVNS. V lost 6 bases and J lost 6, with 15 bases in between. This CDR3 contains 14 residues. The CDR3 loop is CASSPFAGSNEQFF. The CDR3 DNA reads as TGTGCCAGCAGCCCTTTTGCGGGGTCCAATGAGCAGTTCTTC. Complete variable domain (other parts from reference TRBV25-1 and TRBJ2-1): EADIYQTPRYLVIGTGKKITLECSQTMGHDKMYWYQQDPGMELHLIHYSYGVNSTEKGDLSSESTVSRIRTEHFPLTLESARPSHTSQYLCASSPFAGSNEQFFGPGTRLTVL.

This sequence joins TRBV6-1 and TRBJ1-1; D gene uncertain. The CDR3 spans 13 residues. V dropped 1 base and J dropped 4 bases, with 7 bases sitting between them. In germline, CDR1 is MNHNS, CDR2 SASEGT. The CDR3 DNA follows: TGTGCCAGCAGTGAAGGGATTCCCACTGAAGCTTTCTTT. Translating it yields CASSEGIPTEAFF.

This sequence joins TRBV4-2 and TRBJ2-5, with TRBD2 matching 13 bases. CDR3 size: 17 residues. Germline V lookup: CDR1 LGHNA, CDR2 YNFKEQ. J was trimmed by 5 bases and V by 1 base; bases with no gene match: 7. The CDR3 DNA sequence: TGTGCCAGCAGCCAAGGACTAGCGGGGGGTTTGTTGGAGACCCAGTACTTC. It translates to CASSQGLAGGLLETQYF.

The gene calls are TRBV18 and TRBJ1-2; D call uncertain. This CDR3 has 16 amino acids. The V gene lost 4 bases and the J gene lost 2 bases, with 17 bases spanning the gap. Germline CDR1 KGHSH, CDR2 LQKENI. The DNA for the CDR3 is TGTGCCAGCTCACTCCCCAACCCAAGTACCAACTATGGCTACACCTTC. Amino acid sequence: CASSLPNPSTNYGYTF.

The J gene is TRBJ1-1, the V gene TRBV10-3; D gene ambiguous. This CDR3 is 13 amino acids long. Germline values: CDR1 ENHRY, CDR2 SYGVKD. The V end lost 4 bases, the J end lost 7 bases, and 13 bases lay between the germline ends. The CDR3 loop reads CAISVGSAFEAFF. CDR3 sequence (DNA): TGTGCCATCAGTGTAGGGTCAGCGTTTGAAGCTTTCTTT.

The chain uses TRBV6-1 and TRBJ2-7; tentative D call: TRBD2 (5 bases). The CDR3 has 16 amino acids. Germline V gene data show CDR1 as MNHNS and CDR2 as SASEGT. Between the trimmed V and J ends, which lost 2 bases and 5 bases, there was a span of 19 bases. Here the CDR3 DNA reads TGTGCCAGCAGTGAACCCCCGGGATCCCAAGGCCACGAGCAGTACTTC. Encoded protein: CASSEPPGSQGHEQYF.

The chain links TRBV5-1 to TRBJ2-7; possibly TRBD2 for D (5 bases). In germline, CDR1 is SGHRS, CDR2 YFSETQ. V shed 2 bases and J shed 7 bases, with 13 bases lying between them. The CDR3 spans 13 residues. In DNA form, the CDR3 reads TGCGCCAGCAGCTTCGTTGGAGGCTGGGAGCAGTACTTC. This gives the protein CASSFVGGWEQYF.

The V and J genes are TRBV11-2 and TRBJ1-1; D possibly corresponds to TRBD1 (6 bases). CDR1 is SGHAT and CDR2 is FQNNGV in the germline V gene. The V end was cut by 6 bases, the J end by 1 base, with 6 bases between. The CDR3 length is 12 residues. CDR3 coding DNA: TGTGCCAGCAGACAGGGGAACACTGAAGCTTTCTTT. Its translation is CASRQGNTEAFF. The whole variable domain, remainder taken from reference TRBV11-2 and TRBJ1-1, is EAGVAQSPRYKIIEKRQSVAFWCNPISGHATLYWYQQILGQGPKLLIQFQNNGVVDDSQLPKDRFSAERLKGVDSTLKIQPAKLEDSAVYLCASRQGNTEAFFGQGTRLTVV.

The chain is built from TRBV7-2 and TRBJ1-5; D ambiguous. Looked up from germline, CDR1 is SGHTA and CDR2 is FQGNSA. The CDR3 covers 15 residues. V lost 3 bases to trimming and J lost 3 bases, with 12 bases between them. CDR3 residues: CASSLSKGHNQPQHF. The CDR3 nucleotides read TGTGCCAGCAGCTTGTCGAAGGGCCACAATCAGCCCCAGCATTTT.